A single sample gave rise to the 8 T cell receptor beta chains below, sequenced in a study of cytomegalovirus exposure and HLA in healthy donors. 60 Vbeta and 13 Jbeta primers were used in PCR. Assay: immunoSEQ multiplex PCR; the TCRdb copy retains only in-frame clones and omits some. Among 150,000 or so clones, approximately 81% were seen once, and the ten largest hold about 0.8%. Source material: PBMCs. These receptors were obtained from a woman aged 18-35 years in good health and CMV-seronegative.

CDR3 nucleotides: TGTGCCAGCACCAAACACGGACAGATAATGAACACTGAAGCTTTCTTT. This gives the protein CASTKHGQIMNTEAFF. The chain carries TRBV2 and TRBJ1-1, with TRBD1 as a possible D gene (6 bases). Looked up from germline, CDR1 is SNHLY and CDR2 is FYNNEI. The V and J ends lost 7 bases and 0 bases respectively, with 18 bases between them. The CDR3 totals 16 residues.

The rearrangement links TRBV23-1 to TRBJ1-1; the match to TRBD1 covers 7 bases. TRBV23-1 is an ORF for which the function is uncertain. CDR3 length: 14 amino acids. Trimming at V came to 3 bases and at J to 3 bases, leaving 4 bases not matched to a gene. CDR3 DNA sequence: TGCGCCAGCAGTCAGAGGGGGCCTCACACTGAAGCTTTCTTT. Protein: CASSQRGPHTEAFF.

V gene TRBV15 combines with J gene TRBJ1-2, with TRBD1 matching over 12 bases. The V gene end was trimmed by 5 bases and the J gene end by 3 bases; junction bases not matched to a gene: 7. The CDR3 runs to 16 residues. Germline loops: CDR1 LNHNV, CDR2 YYDKDF (reference sequence). The CDR3 spells CATSGGTGGSDYGYTF. CDR3 nucleotide sequence: TGTGCCACCAGCGGAGGGACAGGGGGCTCCGACTATGGCTACACCTTC.

The J gene is TRBJ2-1, the V gene TRBV9; 9 positions agree with TRBD2. Germline CDR1 and CDR2: SGDLS and YYNGEE. The CDR3 length is 17 residues. The V and J ends lost 0 bases and 8 bases, in that order; junction bases with no gene match: 12. The CDR3 DNA reads TGTGCCAGCAGCGTAGCTATTGTCTCTAGCGGGATCGATGAGCAGTTCTTC. As protein: CASSVAIVSSGIDEQFF.

The genes are TRBV5-1 and TRBJ2-1; TRBD2 agrees at 7 bases. The V gene's germline CDR1 is SGHRS and CDR2 YFSETQ. J gave up 4 bases and V 4 bases, and 8 bases lay outside the gene matches. The CDR3 covers 15 residues. Here the CDR3 DNA reads TGCGCCAGCAGCCCAAGCGGGACCGAATACAATGAGCAGTTCTTC. Its translation is CASSPSGTEYNEQFF.

This chain connects TRBV11-2 to TRBJ2-1; 8 nucleotides line up with TRBD2. Losses at the gene ends were 1 base for V and 6 bases for J; bases not matched to a gene: 5. The CDR3 length is 15 residues. Germline lookup yields CDR1 SGHAT and CDR2 FQNNGV. The CDR3 nucleotides are TGTGCCAGCAGCTTAGTCGGGGGGGTGGGCAATGAGCAGTTCTTC. Translated: CASSLVGGVGNEQFF.

The chain is built from TRBV29-1 and TRBJ2-2, with 8 bases fitting TRBD2. V shed 3 bases and J 4 bases; nucleotides not matched to a gene: 7. The length of the CDR3 is 15 residues. The germline CDR1 and CDR2 sequences are SQVTM and ANQGSEA. The CDR3 loop is CSVETAAGGTGELFF. In DNA form, the CDR3 reads TGCAGCGTTGAGACTGCGGCGGGGGGCACCGGGGAGCTGTTTTTT.

The chain links TRBV5-4 to TRBJ2-5; tentatively, D is TRBD1 (6 bases). Per germline, CDR1 SGHNT and CDR2 YYREEE (reference sequence). The CDR3 is 13 residues long. With 3 bases removed from V and 5 bases from J, the gap between germline ends came to 11 bases. The CDR3 sequence is CASSWTVSETQYF. The CDR3 DNA sequence: TGTGCCAGCAGCTGGACAGTTTCGGAGACCCAGTACTTC.